Each of the 28 T cell receptor beta chains below was sequenced from the same sample in a study of T cell changes during pregnancy in multiple sclerosis (dated by TCRdb to the late 2010s). Library construction relied on the immunoSEQ multiplex PCR assay. Here the immuneACCESS table is served through TCRdb, limited to in-frame sequences with V and J called. Missing clones are a known gap in these copies; in checked studies unresolved V genes cover under half, and the rest lacks a known reason. This sample is represented by fewer than 110,000 clones; around 91% of them were singletons. The biggest ten clones account for roughly 0.88% of the sample. The starting material was peripheral blood, obtained after pregnancy. These receptors were taken from a female donor with multiple sclerosis, enrolled in a pregnancy study.

The rearrangement links TRBV19 to TRBJ2-2; 11 positions match TRBD2. The CDR3 loop spans 15 amino acids. Losses at the gene ends were 10 bases for V and 3 bases for J; bases not matched to a gene: 7. Germline V gene data show CDR1 as LNHDA and CDR2 as SQIVND (reference sequence). CDR3 sequence (DNA): TGTGCCACCGGGACTAGCGGATCCTACACCGGGGAGCTGTTTTTT. As protein: CATGTSGSYTGELFF.

This chain joins TRBV19 and TRBJ2-7; perhaps TRBD2 as D (6 bases). The V and J ends lost 8 bases and 3 bases respectively, with 23 bases between them. The CDR3 length is 16 residues. Per germline, CDR1 LNHDA and CDR2 SQIVND (reference sequence). The CDR3 loop reads CASGTGRHGGLYEQYF. The CDR3 region has the DNA TGTGCCAGTGGCACGGGACGCCACGGGGGTCTCTACGAGCAGTACTTC.

The CDR3 loop is CASSIAGRGGELFF. CDR3 nucleotide sequence: TGTGCCAGTAGTATAGCGGGGAGAGGTGGGGAGCTGTTTTTT. The chain links TRBV19 to TRBJ2-2; tentatively, D is TRBD2 (5 bases). The germline V and J ends were trimmed by 1 base and 8 bases, with 11 bases remaining between them. The CDR3 is 14 amino acids. Germline V gene sequence: CDR1 LNHDA, CDR2 SQIVND (reference sequence). Full variable domain (outside the CDR3, taken from reference TRBV19 and TRBJ2-2): DGGITQSPKYLFRKEGQNVTLSCEQNLNHDAMYWYRQDPGQGLRLIYYSQIVNDFQKGDIAEGYSVSREKKESFPLTVTSAQKNPTAFYLCASSIAGRGGELFFGEGSRLTVL.

The chain has TRBV5-5 and TRBJ2-3; TRBD2 matches 8 bases. The germline gives CDR1 SGHKS, CDR2 YYEKEE (reference sequence). Unmatched junction bases numbered 10, after V lost 1 base and J lost 6 bases. The CDR3 runs to 16 residues. The CDR3 DNA follows: TGTGCCAGCAGCTTGTTCGGCGGGGGGAGGCGGGATACGCAGTATTTT. Translated: CASSLFGGGRRDTQYF.

This rearrangement joins TRBV7-2 to TRBJ2-1, with 8 bases aligning to TRBD2. Germline V gene sequence: CDR1 SGHTA, CDR2 FQGNSA. The CDR3 is 13 amino acids. J was trimmed by 8 bases and V by 5 bases; bases with no gene match: 5. The chain's CDR3 is CASSPLAGYEQFF. The DNA for the CDR3 is TGTGCCAGCAGCCCCCTAGCGGGCTATGAGCAGTTCTTC.

The genes are TRBV2 and TRBJ2-6; possibly TRBD2 for D (5 bases). The CDR3 length is 17 residues. Germline CDR1 SNHLY, CDR2 FYNNEI. V lost 7 bases to trimming and J lost 0 bases, with 16 bases between them. The DNA for the CDR3 is TGTGCCAGCACCAGCGGACTGAACCGCTCTGGGGCCAACGTCCTGACTTTC. It specifies CASTSGLNRSGANVLTF.

The J gene is TRBJ2-3, the V gene TRBV28; 8 nucleotides agree with TRBD1. CDR1 is MDHEN, CDR2 SYDVKM, per germline. V lost 5 bases, J lost 6 bases, and 13 bases stayed unmatched. The CDR3 runs 16 residues. The CDR3 bases are TGTGCCAGCAGTCCCTCCGGACAGGGTGGCAGGGATACGCAGTATTTT. Protein product: CASSPSGQGGRDTQYF.

The V and J genes are TRBV5-1 and TRBJ2-1, with D tentatively TRBD1 (7 bases). The CDR3 covers 14 residues. Germline assignment: CDR1 SGHRS and CDR2 YFSETQ. Trimming left V 4 bases short and J 7 bases short, with 15 bases between. Here the CDR3 DNA reads TGCGCCAGCAGCCCCCTCAGGGGGAGGAATGAGCAGTTCTTC. Protein sequence: CASSPLRGRNEQFF.

Here the CDR3 DNA reads TGTGCCAGCAGCAATAAAGAGGGTATGGCGAACACCGGGGAGCTGTTTTTT. It yields the protein CASSNKEGMANTGELFF. This chain uses TRBV21-1 with TRBJ2-2; the D call TRBD2 from the table was never checked on the DNA. TRBV21-1 is listed as a pseudogene. The CDR3 covers 17 residues.

The V and J genes are TRBV28 and TRBJ2-7; 9 positions agree with TRBD1. After removal of 3 bases from V and 5 bases from J, the junction contained 8 bases not matched to a gene. The CDR3 consists of 15 residues. Germline V CDR1 and CDR2: MDHEN, SYDVKM. The CDR3 sequence: CASSFRGQGRHEQYF. The CDR3 nucleotides are TGTGCCAGCAGTTTCAGGGGACAGGGTAGGCACGAGCAGTACTTC.

This chain uses TRBV25-1 with TRBJ1-6; no firm D call. V was clipped by 6 bases and J by 6 bases, with 18 bases between them. Germline CDR1 reads MGHDK; CDR2 reads SYGVNS. The CDR3 length is 16 residues. The CDR3 DNA follows: TGTGCCAGCAGCCCCCTAGGCTCGGGGAGTAATTCACCCCTCCACTTT. Its translation: CASSPLGSGSNSPLHF.

The V gene is TRBV6-1, the J gene TRBJ2-7; no firm D call. Germline V lookup: CDR1 MNHNS, CDR2 SASEGT. This CDR3 is built from 12 residues. V lost 4 bases and J lost 3, with 7 bases in between. The CDR3 bases are TGTGCCAGCAGTGGACTTAGCTACGAGCAGTACTTC. Translated: CASSGLSYEQYF.

This clone occurred a few times. The chain joins TRBV18 to TRBJ1-4; 8 bases map to TRBD1. Germline CDR1 is KGHSH and CDR2 is LQKENI. CDR3 length: 17 amino acids. The junction had 10 bases not matched to a gene; V was cut back by 1 base and J by 6 bases. The CDR3 spells CASSPRSRGPGDEKLFF. The CDR3 nucleotides read TGTGCCAGCTCACCACGAAGCAGGGGGCCCGGCGATGAAAAACTGTTTTTT.

The chain links TRBV2 to TRBJ2-7, with 9 bases aligning to TRBD2. Germline CDR1 reads SNHLY; CDR2 reads FYNNEI. The CDR3 contains 17 residues. With 1 base clipped from V and 2 bases from J, the junction kept 9 bases outside the gene matches. The CDR3 region has the DNA TGTGCCAGCAGTGAAGGGGGCTGGACTAGCGTCCCCTACGAGCAGTACTTC. This encodes CASSEGGWTSVPYEQYF.

The CDR3: CASSRTSGGPQETQYF. CDR3 nucleotide sequence: TGTGCCAGCAGCCGGACTAGCGGGGGACCTCAAGAGACCCAGTACTTC. The genes are TRBV4-2 and TRBJ2-5; 13 bases line up with TRBD2. CDR1 is LGHNA and CDR2 is YNFKEQ in the germline V gene. The CDR3 extends over 16 amino acids. Germline trimming cut 4 bases from V and 2 bases from J; bases unmatched to any gene: 4.

This clone was detected only once. The V gene is TRBV7-9, the J gene TRBJ1-5, with no clear D. The length of the CDR3 is 16 residues. Looked up from germline, CDR1 is SEHNR and CDR2 is FQNEAQ (reference sequence). Trimming removed 4 bases at V and 3 bases at J, with 16 bases between. The CDR3 protein is CASSSGPGKINQPQHF. The CDR3 DNA follows: TGTGCCAGCAGCTCCGGTCCGGGGAAAATCAATCAGCCCCAGCATTTT.

V and J are TRBV19 and TRBJ1-5; 7 nucleotides align to TRBD1. Unmatched junction bases numbered 6, after V lost 7 bases and J lost 3 bases. The CDR3 contains 14 residues. Germline lookup yields CDR1 LNHDA and CDR2 SQIVND (reference sequence). The DNA of the CDR3 is TGTGCCAGTACGACAGGGAACCCCAATCAGCCCCAGCATTTT. Translation: CASTTGNPNQPQHF.

The chain couples TRBV21-1 to TRBJ2-3; the D call in the table, TRBD1, was not verified against the DNA. TRBV21-1 counts as a pseudogene. The length of the CDR3 is 13 residues. The CDR3 is CASKGLAGDTQYF. The CDR3, as DNA: TGTGCCAGCAAAGGCCTGGCAGGAGATACGCAGTATTTT.

The gene calls are TRBV14 and TRBJ2-1, with a tentative D call TRBD2 (5 bases). V was pared by 0 bases and J by 2 bases, with 14 bases between. The CDR3 length is 17 residues. Germline V gives CDR1 SGHDN, CDR2 FVKESK. This CDR3 reads CASSQDATPGTYNEQFF. The CDR3 coding sequence is TGTGCCAGCAGCCAAGATGCGACTCCGGGGACCTACAATGAGCAGTTCTTC.

J is TRBJ2-2 and V is TRBV4-1, with 12 nucleotides matching TRBD2. Losses at the gene ends were 1 base for V and 1 base for J; bases not matched to a gene: 4. The germline V gene has CDR1 MGHRA and CDR2 YSYEKL. The CDR3 totals 18 residues. The CDR3 is CASSQVPTSGRNTGELFF. The CDR3 nucleotides are TGCGCCAGCAGCCAAGTACCGACTAGCGGGAGGAACACCGGGGAGCTGTTTTTT.

The rearrangement links TRBV2 to TRBJ2-2; possibly TRBD1 for D (6 bases). The germline CDR1 and CDR2 sequences are SNHLY and FYNNEI. The V end lost 10 bases, the J end lost 4 bases, and 13 bases lay between the germline ends. The CDR3 totals 13 residues. The CDR3 here is CATLGGSTGELFF. In DNA, the CDR3 is TGTGCCACCCTAGGGGGTAGCACCGGGGAGCTGTTTTTT. The full variable domain, its missing parts supplied by reference TRBV2 and TRBJ2-2, is EPEVTQTPSHQVTQMGQEVILRCVPISNHLYFYWYRQILGQKVEFLVSFYNNEISEKSEIFDDQFSVERPDGSNFTLKIRSTKLEDSAMYFCATLGGSTGELFFGEGSRLTVL.

This clone was detected once. The chain has TRBV7-3 and TRBJ2-1, with 8 bases that match TRBD1. CDR3 length: 15 residues. In germline, CDR1 is SGHTA, CDR2 FQGTGA. J lost 5 bases, V lost 3 bases, and 6 bases had no gene match. DNA for the CDR3: TGTGCCAGCAGCTTGACAGGGGCCCCAAACAATGAGCAGTTCTTC. It encodes CASSLTGAPNNEQFF. The entire variable domain, with the rest obtained from reference TRBV7-3 and TRBJ2-1, is as follows: GAGVSQTPSNKVTEKGKYVELRCDPISGHTALYWYRQSLGQGPEFLIYFQGTGAADDSGLPNDRFFAVRPEGSVSTLKIQRTERGDSAVYLCASSLTGAPNNEQFFGPGTRLTVL.

The chain combines TRBV13 with TRBJ1-6; the match to TRBD1 covers 11 bases. The J segment lost 7 bases and the V segment lost 5 bases, leaving 7 bases of the junction unmatched. The V gene's germline CDR1 is PRHDT and CDR2 FYEKMQ (reference sequence). CDR3 length: 16 amino acids. This CDR3 reads CASSIRDRGWNSPLHF. The CDR3 bases are TGTGCCAGCAGCATCCGGGACAGGGGGTGGAATTCACCCCTCCACTTT.

In this sample, this clone turned up a few times. The rearrangement links TRBV7-3 to TRBJ1-5; D unclear. The V gene lost 10 bases and the J gene lost 2 bases, with 3 bases spanning the gap. Germline loops: CDR1 SGHTA, CDR2 FQGTGA. The CDR3 totals 10 residues. CDR3 nucleotide sequence: TGTGCCATCGGCAATCAGCCCCAGCATTTT. It is translated as CAIGNQPQHF.

The DNA of the CDR3 is TGCGCCAGCAGCTTAACGGGACAGGGAAACACCGGGGAGCTGTTTTTT. This translates into CASSLTGQGNTGELFF. The chain employs TRBV5-1 and TRBJ2-2, with 9 bases fitting TRBD1. In germline, CDR1 is SGHRS, CDR2 YFSETQ. Trimming took 2 bases from V and 2 from J; bases not matched to a gene: 4. This CDR3 spans 16 amino acids.

This clone was detected only once. The chain combines TRBV6-5 with TRBJ2-7; 7 bases are shared with TRBD1. Germline CDR1 is MNHEY and CDR2 is SVGAGI. The V and J ends lost 6 bases and 3 bases, in that order; junction bases with no gene match: 11. The CDR3 runs 15 residues. Written as DNA, the CDR3 is TGTGCCAGCAGCGAGATCGGGACAGCGAACTACGAGCAGTACTTC. It specifies CASSEIGTANYEQYF.

In its sample, this clone was seen once. CDR3 coding DNA: TGTGCCAGCAGCGTAGAACTAGCGGGGCCAATAAACACCGGGGAGCTGTTTTTT. Translation: CASSVELAGPINTGELFF. J is TRBJ2-2 and V is TRBV9, with TRBD2 matching over 10 bases. The trim removed 0 bases at V and 2 bases at J, leaving 7 bases unmatched. The CDR3 contains 18 residues. From germline, CDR1 is SGDLS and CDR2 YYNGEE.

The chain uses TRBV7-8 and TRBJ2-2; 10 bases are a match to TRBD2. The V and J ends lost 5 bases and 3 bases, in that order; junction bases with no gene match: 12. CDR1 SGHVS and CDR2 FQNEAQ come from the germline V gene. The CDR3 is 18 residues long. The CDR3 region is CASSSLGSGGADTGELFF. CDR3 bases: TGTGCCAGCAGCAGCTTAGGGAGCGGGGGGGCTGACACCGGGGAGCTGTTTTTT.